One and the same sample provided the 21 T cell receptor beta chains below, sequenced in a study of graft-versus-host responses after intestinal transplantation. This table comes from immunoSEQ multiplex PCR, and its TCRdb copy is limited to in-frame clones, with some not included. Here the sample spans 75,000 to 95,000 clones, approximately 89% being singletons. For these TCRs, the target antigens are not known. The specimen comprised unstimulated CD4+ T cells sorted from spleen or lymph node cells, sampled before transplant. Every receptor here comes from a human donor who was the organ donor for an intestinal transplant.

V is TRBV6-1 and J is TRBJ1-1; D remains ambiguous. Germline values: CDR1 MNHNS, CDR2 SASEGT. The ends were cut back, 1 base at V and 5 bases at J, with 11 bases in the middle. CDR3 length equals 14 residues. CDR3 sequence (DNA): TGTGCCAGCAGTGAAGGCCAGAAATTGACTGAAGCTTTCTTT. Its protein product is CASSEGQKLTEAFF.

The V gene is TRBV4-1, the J gene TRBJ2-7; 7 bases fit TRBD1. V lost 1 base, J lost 3 bases, and 12 bases stayed unmatched. From germline, CDR1 is MGHRA and CDR2 YSYEKL. The CDR3 has 17 amino acids. Here the CDR3 reads CASSQVLGGLFIYEQYF. CDR3 in DNA: TGCGCCAGCAGCCAAGTTTTAGGGGGCTTATTTATCTACGAGCAGTACTTC.

V usage is TRBV12-5 and J usage is TRBJ2-1; D unclear. V dropped 6 bases and J dropped 0 bases, with 15 bases sitting between them. The CDR3 runs to 16 residues. Germline CDR1 reads LGHNT; CDR2 reads FRNRAP. CDR3 nucleotide sequence: TGTGCTAGTGGGGGTCCGAGTAGGAGCTCCTACAATGAGCAGTTCTTC. It translates to CASGGPSRSSYNEQFF.

This clone was recorded once. The chain combines TRBV2 with TRBJ1-2; weak D call: TRBD1 (6 bases). The CDR3 is made up of 13 amino acids. V gave up 6 bases and J gave up 8 bases, with 16 bases separating them. CDR1 and CDR2 (germline): SNHLY, FYNNEI. The CDR3: CASRAAGAIGYTF. The CDR3 DNA reads TGTGCCAGCAGGGCCGCGGGGGCCATAGGCTACACCTTC.

The J gene is TRBJ2-3, the V gene TRBV7-9, with TRBD2 matching 8 bases. V dropped 7 bases and J dropped 2; count of bases not matched to a gene: 5. This CDR3 is 14 amino acids long. Germline lookup yields CDR1 SEHNR and CDR2 FQNEAQ (reference sequence). CDR3 in DNA: TGTGCCAGCACTACTAGCGGTTACACAGATACGCAGTATTTT. Protein: CASTTSGYTDTQYF. Filled out from reference TRBV7-9 and TRBJ2-3, the complete variable domain reads DTGVSQNPRHKITKRGQNVTFRCDPISEHNRLYWYRQTLGQGPEFLTYFQNEAQLEKSRLLSDRFSAERPKGSFSTLEIQRTEQGDSAMYLCASTTSGYTDTQYFGPGTRLTVL.

This chain uses TRBV5-1 with TRBJ2-3; TRBD2 matches at 10 bases. Germline V gene sequence: CDR1 SGHRS, CDR2 YFSETQ. Germline trimming cut 1 base from V and 7 bases from J; bases unmatched to any gene: 3. This CDR3 region has 14 residues. The CDR3 nucleotides are TGCGCCAGCAGCTTGCTAGCGGGAGTGAATACGCAGTATTTT. It encodes CASSLLAGVNTQYF.

This sequence joins TRBV7-9 and TRBJ2-5; a possible D gene is TRBD2 (5 bases). Germline assignment: CDR1 SEHNR and CDR2 FQNEAQ (reference sequence). The CDR3 is 14 residues long. Trimming took 1 base from V and 5 from J, leaving 11 bases between them. The CDR3 region is CASSLGVAGETQYF. Written as DNA, the CDR3 is TGTGCCAGCAGCTTAGGAGTCGCGGGTGAGACCCAGTACTTC.

In the case of this clone: This sample includes further DNA sequences coding for the same CDR3. The chain employs TRBV18 and TRBJ1-5, with no clear D. This CDR3 is built from 16 residues. Germline assignment: CDR1 KGHSH and CDR2 LQKENI. Trimming left V 3 bases short and J 6 bases short, with 18 bases between. CDR3 nucleotide sequence: TGTGCCAGCTCACCGCCAGGAAGGGAGGGAACTCAGCCCCAGCATTTT. This translates into CASSPPGREGTQPQHF.

The CDR3 sequence is CASRNLQKGQPQHF. The CDR3 DNA sequence: TGTGCCAGCAGGAATTTACAGAAAGGACAGCCCCAGCATTTT. The rearrangement joins TRBV2 to TRBJ1-5; D ambiguous. The CDR3 length is 14 residues. The V end lost 6 bases, the J end lost 7 bases, and 16 bases lay between the germline ends. CDR1 and CDR2 (germline): SNHLY, FYNNEI. The full variable domain, rest sourced from reference TRBV2 and TRBJ1-5, is EPEVTQTPSHQVTQMGQEVILRCVPISNHLYFYWYRQILGQKVEFLVSFYNNEISEKSEIFDDQFSVERPDGSNFTLKIRSTKLEDSAMYFCASRNLQKGQPQHFGDGTRLSIL.

This sequence joins TRBV19 and TRBJ2-6; D remains unclear. Trimming left V 0 bases short and J 2 bases short, with 14 bases between. The CDR3 loop spans 18 amino acids. Per germline, CDR1 LNHDA and CDR2 SQIVND (reference sequence). This CDR3 reads CASSIDRGFGAGANVLTF. CDR3 bases: TGTGCCAGTAGTATAGATCGAGGTTTCGGTGCTGGGGCCAACGTCCTGACTTTC. The full variable domain, rest sourced from reference TRBV19 and TRBJ2-6, is DGGITQSPKYLFRKEGQNVTLSCEQNLNHDAMYWYRQDPGQGLRLIYYSQIVNDFQKGDIAEGYSVSREKKESFPLTVTSAQKNPTAFYLCASSIDRGFGAGANVLTFGAGSRLTVL.

This chain links TRBV6-1 with TRBJ2-3, with 10 bases lining up with TRBD2. Looked up from germline, CDR1 is MNHNS and CDR2 is SASEGT. The CDR3 extends over 15 amino acids. V was clipped by 8 bases and J by 5 bases; unmatched bases: 10. The CDR3 region is CASVERGGPRDTQYF. The DNA of the CDR3 is TGTGCCAGCGTCGAGCGGGGGGGCCCGCGAGATACGCAGTATTTT.

Here the CDR3 reads CASGRPGTGFYEQYF. CDR3 nucleotides: TGTGCCAGCGGACGACCCGGGACTGGTTTCTACGAGCAGTACTTC. The chain has TRBV7-2 and TRBJ2-7; D is possibly TRBD2 (6 bases). The ends were cut back, 8 bases at V and 3 bases at J, with 20 bases in the middle. Germline CDR1 and CDR2: SGHTA and FQGNSA. CDR3 length: 15 residues.

This clone came up a few times. This sequence joins TRBV6-5 and TRBJ1-6; TRBD1 matches at 7 bases. There are 15 residues in the CDR3. Germline V gene data show CDR1 as MNHEY and CDR2 as SVGAGI. Trimming at V came to 2 bases and at J to 7 bases, leaving 5 bases not matched to a gene. CDR3 protein: CASSYDRVNNSPLHF. For the CDR3, the DNA is TGTGCCAGCAGTTACGACAGGGTGAACAATTCACCCCTCCACTTT.

The V and J genes are TRBV19 and TRBJ1-5; 10 nucleotides match TRBD1. The CDR3 runs to 16 residues. In germline, CDR1 is LNHDA, CDR2 SQIVND (reference sequence). The ends lost 9 bases at V and 1 base at J; junction bases unmatched: 9. The CDR3 DNA reads as TGTGCCAGCCCAGACAGGGGGCCCCCGAGCAATCAGCCCCAGCATTTT. Translated: CASPDRGPPSNQPQHF.

CDR3 loop: CASSTPGKAGYGTGELFF. The CDR3 nucleotides are TGTGCCAGCAGTACCCCGGGGAAAGCGGGATATGGCACCGGGGAGCTGTTTTTT. The rearrangement uses TRBV27 and TRBJ2-2, with 7 bases that match TRBD2. Germline V gene lookup returns CDR1 MNHEY and CDR2 SMNVEV (reference sequence). The CDR3 has 18 amino acids. With V trimmed by 5 bases and J by 4 bases, 16 bases remained unmatched.

V gene TRBV19 combines with J gene TRBJ2-3, with 9 bases matching TRBD2. In germline, CDR1 is LNHDA, CDR2 SQIVND (reference sequence). CDR3 length: 15 residues. Germline trimming cut 3 bases from V and 7 bases from J; bases unmatched to any gene: 8. In DNA, the CDR3 is TGTGCCAGTAGTATTAGCGGGAGAGGTCGGAATACGCAGTATTTT. This translates into CASSISGRGRNTQYF.

This clone was detected only once. Distinct nucleotide sequences in the sample also encode this CDR3. This chain uses TRBV7-9 with TRBJ1-2; TRBD1 matches 9 bases. Trimming at V came to 1 base and at J to 6 bases, leaving 0 bases not matched to a gene. Germline CDR1 reads SEHNR; CDR2 reads FQNEAQ (reference sequence). The CDR3 is 13 amino acids. CDR3 DNA: TGTGCCAGCAGCTTAGGGACAGGGGATGGCTACACCTTC. It yields the protein CASSLGTGDGYTF.

The gene calls are TRBV10-3 and TRBJ2-7; tentative D call: TRBD1 (5 bases). V gave up 7 bases and J gave up 5 bases, with 12 bases separating them. Germline CDR1 and CDR2: ENHRY and SYGVKD. The length of the CDR3 is 12 residues. CDR3 region: CAITNRTHEQYF. CDR3 nucleotide sequence: TGTGCCATCACGAACAGGACCCACGAGCAGTACTTC.

The V gene is TRBV6-6, the J gene TRBJ2-5; maybe TRBD1 (5 bases). Germline V gives CDR1 MNHNY, CDR2 SVGAGI (reference sequence). This CDR3 has 14 amino acids. V shed 1 base and J shed 5 bases, with 11 bases lying between them. The CDR3 sequence: CASSYWGLEETQYF. The CDR3 region has the DNA TGTGCCAGCAGTTACTGGGGCCTCGAGGAGACCCAGTACTTC.

The chain combines TRBV5-1 with TRBJ2-2; the match to TRBD1 covers 10 bases. CDR3 size: 17 residues. CDR1 and CDR2 (germline): SGHRS, YFSETQ. After removal of 6 bases from V and 6 bases from J, the junction contained 14 bases not matched to a gene. CDR3 DNA: TGCGCCAGCAAAAAACCGGGACAGGGGTTTTCGGCCGGGGAGCTGTTTTTT. Its translation is CASKKPGQGFSAGELFF.

The V call is TRBV5-4, the J call TRBJ2-5; 7 bases fit TRBD2. CDR1 and CDR2 from the germline V gene are SGHNT and YYREEE (reference sequence). This CDR3 spans 15 amino acids. J gave up 5 bases and V 2 bases, and 9 bases lay outside the gene matches. The DNA of the CDR3 is TGTGCCAGCAGCTTAGTGGGAGGGCCTTATGAGACCCAGTACTTC. Amino acid sequence: CASSLVGGPYETQYF.